This T cell receptor (beta chain) was observed in a study of PD-1 blockade in mismatch repair-deficient tumors. Study-wide points: Tumor-resident clones, often absent from pretreatment blood, expanded after pembrolizumab and then contracted.

Remarks on this clone: Its antigen is undetermined.

Trimming removed 3 bases from V and 0 bases from J, with 14 bases in between. CDR1 is SGHTA, CDR2 FQGNSA, per germline. CDR3 size: 16 residues. Some clones are missing from TCRdb's copy, which holds only in-frame ones; the method was immunoSEQ multiplex PCR. The sample holds roughly 84,000 clones; 81% are singletons and the top ten take about 2.4%. The sample consisted of peripheral blood, taken 12 weeks after starting pembrolizumab. The V call is TRBV7-2, the J call TRBJ1-1; D remains unclear. The sequence came from an adult with mismatch repair-deficient cancer. For the CDR3, the DNA is TGTGCCAGCAGCTTGGGGAGGAGGCAGCTGAACACTGAAGCTTTCTTT. Translation: CASSLGRRQLNTEAFF.